Listed below are T cell receptor beta chains from one sample, sequenced in a study of CD8 T cells in Susac syndrome. TCRdb passed the immunoSEQ multiplex PCR reads through MiXCR, listing each CDR3 protein once. The sample consists of 150,000 to 200,000 distinct CDR3 sequences, approximately 95% of them appearing once. Material: CD8+ T cells from PBMCs. These receptors all come from a human donor with multiple sclerosis. Both conserved end residues are part of each CDR3. The D gene is left open where the match is weak. A row's size may be missing; if present it is once, few, many or a size class.

d_call,v_call,j_call,clone_size,cdr3_nt,cdr3_aa
NA,TRBV27,TRBJ2-1,NA,TGTGCCAGCAGGGCTAGCGACCACCATCGCAATGAGCAGTTCTTC,CASRASDHHRNEQFF
NA,TRBV28,TRBJ2-7,NA,TGTGCCAGCAGTCCTCGGGCCCCTCTAGAGCAGTACTTC,CASSPRAPLEQYF
NA,TRBV28,TRBJ2-1,NA,TGTGCCAGCAGCAGGGGCTCCTACAATGAGCAGTTCTTC,CASSRGSYNEQFF
NA,TRBV29-1,TRBJ2-6,NA,TGCAGCGTTGAATCTTGGGACCAGGGTTCTGGGGCCAACGTCCTGACTTTC,CSVESWDQGSGANVLTF
NA,TRBV7-9,TRBJ2-1,NA,TGTGCCAGCAGCTTACCGCCAGGGACGGACAATGAGCAGTTCTTC,CASSLPPGTDNEQFF
NA,TRBV9,TRBJ2-3,NA,TGTGCCAGCAGCGTCTCGAGCCCGCTACTAGATACGCAGTATTTT,CASSVSSPLLDTQYF
NA,TRBV9,TRBJ2-3,once,TGTGCCAGCAGCGTAGAGTTCGGAGGGGGGAGCACAGATACGCAGTATTTT,CASSVEFGGGSTDTQYF
NA,TRBV7-9,TRBJ2-2,NA,TGTGCCAGCAGCCCCGAGGCTAACACCGGGGAGCTGTTTTTT,CASSPEANTGELFF
NA,TRBV27,TRBJ1-2,once,TGTGCCAGCAGTTTAGGGGGATACACTAACTATGGCTACACCTTC,CASSLGGYTNYGYTF
TRBD2,TRBV20-1,TRBJ2-7,NA,TGCAGTGCTAGGAGTCTCCGGGACTACTACGAGCAGTACTTC,CSARSLRDYYEQYF
TRBD1,TRBV12-3/TRBV12-4,TRBJ2-2,NA,TGTGCCGGCGCAGACCGGGGGGACAGGGGCGGGGAGCTGTTTTTT,CAGADRGDRGGELFF
NA,TRBV7-2,TRBJ1-5,NA,TGTGCCAGCAGCTTAGACAGCCAGCCCCAGCATTTT,CASSLDSQPQHF
NA,TRBV13,TRBJ1-6,NA,TGTGCCAGCAGCACCGGACGGTATAATTCACCCCTCCACTTT,CASSTGRYNSPLHF
NA,TRBV5-4,TRBJ1-2,NA,TGTGCCAGCAGCTTGGATGGGGGGAACTATGGCTACACCTTC,CASSLDGGNYGYTF
NA,TRBV9,TRBJ2-6,NA,TGTGCCAGCAGCGCCCCACCGGACGGGGTACCCTCTGGGGCCAACGTCCTGACTTTC,CASSAPPDGVPSGANVLTF
NA,TRBV29-1,TRBJ2-2,NA,TGCAGCGTCCCCGGGTCCTTGACCACCGGGGAGCTGTTTTTT,CSVPGSLTTGELFF
NA,TRBV7-8,TRBJ2-4,NA,TGTGCCAGCAGCCTCCCGGTCGGAGCCAAAAACATTCAGTACTTC,CASSLPVGAKNIQYF
TRBD1,TRBV28,TRBJ2-1,NA,TGTGCCAGCACCTGGGACAGCTATGAGCAGTTCTTC,CASTWDSYEQFF
NA,TRBV20-1,TRBJ2-5,NA,TGCAGTGCTGAAGCCCTGCGCCCAGGCTTCGGGGAGACCCAGTACTTC,CSAEALRPGFGETQYF
TRBD2,TRBV7-9,TRBJ2-5,NA,TGTGCCAGCAGCTTAGTTCCGGGGGGGCCTTCGGAGACCCAGTACTTC,CASSLVPGGPSETQYF
NA,TRBV29-1,TRBJ1-2,NA,TGCAGCGTTGCGAGGGCAGGGGGCTACACCTTC,CSVARAGGYTF
NA,TRBV3-1,TRBJ2-1,NA,TGTGCCAGCAGCCAAAAGCATGAGCAGTTCTTC,CASSQKHEQFF
TRBD1,TRBV28,TRBJ2-5,NA,TGTGCCAGCAATCCACAGGGGCCGGAGACCCAGTACTTC,CASNPQGPETQYF
NA,TRBV7-9,TRBJ2-1,NA,TGTGCCAGCATCCGGGCCCGCAATGAGCAGTTCTTC,CASIRARNEQFF
NA,TRBV29-1,TRBJ1-1,NA,TGCAGCGTGAGGACAGTACTTCTATCGCCTACGAACACTGAAGCTTTCTTT,CSVRTVLLSPTNTEAFF
TRBD1,TRBV9,TRBJ2-1,NA,TGTGCCAGCAGCGTAGGGGACAGGGGGCCCTACAATGAGCAGTTCTTC,CASSVGDRGPYNEQFF
NA,TRBV14,TRBJ1-2,NA,TGTGCCAGCAGCCGGGGTCATGGGACCTATGGCTACACCTTC,CASSRGHGTYGYTF
NA,TRBV27,TRBJ2-1,NA,TGTGCCAGCAGTTCGCCAACAAGACTAGGGAATGAGCAGTTCTTC,CASSSPTRLGNEQFF
NA,TRBV29-1,TRBJ1-2,once,TGCAGCGTTGAAGGATCGGACGGCGGCTATGGCTACACCTTC,CSVEGSDGGYGYTF
TRBD2,TRBV29-1,TRBJ2-2,NA,TGCAGCGTTGGCGGACTAGCGGGAGCCACCGGGGAGCTGTTTTTT,CSVGGLAGATGELFF
NA,TRBV6-5,TRBJ1-2,NA,TGTGCCAGCAGCCCTAACAGGGTCTATGGCTACACCTTC,CASSPNRVYGYTF
NA,TRBV7-9,TRBJ2-3,NA,TGTGCCAGCAGCTTGTTGGCAGATACGCAGTATTTT,CASSLLADTQYF
NA,TRBV2,TRBJ2-5,NA,TGTGCCAGCAGTGTACCAGACAGCTACCAAGAGACCCAGTACTTC,CASSVPDSYQETQYF
NA,TRBV25-1,TRBJ1-6,NA,TGTGCCAGCAGTGAAGTAAACATTAATTCACCCCTCCACTTT,CASSEVNINSPLHF
TRBD1,TRBV27,TRBJ2-7,NA,TGTGCCAGCAGGGGACAGGGGAACGAGCAGTACTTC,CASRGQGNEQYF
TRBD2,TRBV7-9,TRBJ2-5,NA,TGTGCCAGCAGCTCCGGACTAGGCCAAGAGACCCAGTACTTC,CASSSGLGQETQYF
NA,TRBV28,TRBJ2-7,NA,TGTGCCAGCAGGACAGGAAACTACGAGCAGTACTTC,CASRTGNYEQYF
TRBD2,TRBV7-6,TRBJ2-7,few,TGTGCCAGCAGCTTGAGCGGGACCTCCTACGAGCAGTACTTC,CASSLSGTSYEQYF
NA,TRBV7-9,TRBJ2-7,NA,TGTGCCAGCAGTTGGAGACAGTTCCCGCTGCAGTACTTC,CASSWRQFPLQYF
NA,TRBV12-3/TRBV12-4,TRBJ1-1,NA,TGTGCCAGCGGCCAGGATCATCGAATGAACACTGAAGCTTTCTTT,CASGQDHRMNTEAFF
TRBD2,TRBV27,TRBJ2-7,NA,TGTGCCAGCAGTTTAGATGTGGCGGGGGGGAACGAGCAGTACTTC,CASSLDVAGGNEQYF
NA,TRBV9,TRBJ2-7,NA,TGTGCCAGCAGCGCGGGGGAGGCTCCCTACGAGCAGTACTTC,CASSAGEAPYEQYF
NA,TRBV19,TRBJ2-1,NA,TGTGCCAGTAGTATAGTCAAGCGCCCCGCTGCCTGGCAGTTCTTC,CASSIVKRPAAWQFF
TRBD1,TRBV12-3/TRBV12-4,TRBJ1-2,NA,TGTGCCAGCAGTTACGGGACAGGGAGAGACTATGGCTACACCTTC,CASSYGTGRDYGYTF
TRBD2,TRBV20-1,TRBJ2-7,NA,TGCAGTGCTAGAGATTACGAGCGGGAAGCCTACGAGCAGTACTTC,CSARDYEREAYEQYF
TRBD2,TRBV30,TRBJ2-7,NA,TGTGCCTGGGATACAGGTAGCGGGAGGTACGAGCAGTACTTC,CAWDTGSGRYEQYF
NA,TRBV23-1,TRBJ1-2,NA,TGCGCCAGCACAACTGCGAGGGGCTATGGCTACACCTTC,CASTTARGYGYTF
TRBD2,TRBV20-1,TRBJ2-7,NA,TGCAGTGCTAGACCACTAGCGGCCCCGGGGGAGCAGTACTTC,CSARPLAAPGEQYF
TRBD2,TRBV12-3/TRBV12-4,TRBJ2-3,NA,TGTGCCAGCAGTACCACTAGCGGGGGGAGCACAGATACGCAGTATTTT,CASSTTSGGSTDTQYF
NA,TRBV5-1,TRBJ2-1,NA,TGCGCCAGCAGAAAACAAGACAATGAGCAGTTCTTC,CASRKQDNEQFF
TRBD2,TRBV29-1,TRBJ2-1,once,TGCAGCGTTGGGGGGCTAGCGGGAGTCGGGGTTAATGAGCAGTTCTTC,CSVGGLAGVGVNEQFF
NA,TRBV4-1,TRBJ2-5,NA,TGCGCCAGCAGCCAAATTGCAGAAGAGACCCAGTACTTC,CASSQIAEETQYF
NA,TRBV29-1,TRBJ1-2,NA,TGCAGCGTTTACTCCGATGGCTACACCTTC,CSVYSDGYTF
TRBD2,TRBV3-1,TRBJ2-1,NA,TGTGCCAGCAGCCAAACTAGCGGGAGGGCCGGAGATGAGCAGTTCTTC,CASSQTSGRAGDEQFF
NA,TRBV20-1,TRBJ2-7,once,TGCAGTGCTGGAGGACAGACCTACGAGCAGTACTTC,CSAGGQTYEQYF
NA,TRBV2,TRBJ2-1,NA,TGTGCCAGCAGGGCCCGAGGGTCAACCAGGTACAATGAGCAGTTCTTC,CASRARGSTRYNEQFF
NA,TRBV9,TRBJ2-1,once,TGTGCCAGCAGCGTAGGGACCTCAAATGAGCAGTTCTTC,CASSVGTSNEQFF
NA,TRBV29-1,TRBJ1-2,NA,TGCAGCGTTGCCTCCGTGAACAGGGCTAACTATGGCTACACCTTC,CSVASVNRANYGYTF
NA,TRBV27,TRBJ2-1,NA,TGTGCCAGCACCCCCGGGCAATGGAAATCAGTTCGGTGGTTCTTC,CASTPGQWKSVRWFF
NA,TRBV13,TRBJ2-5,NA,TGTGCCAGCAGCTCCTCATCCCAAGAGACCCAGTACTTC,CASSSSSQETQYF